This is a list of T cell receptor beta chains from one sample in a study of CXCR3-negative and CXCR3-positive naive CD8 T cells. TCRdb re-analyzed the 5' RACE reads; it lists each CDR3 protein once, without DNA. The sample holds around 88,000 distinct CDR3 sequences. The sequencing input was naive CXCR3+ CD8+ T cells from blood. These receptors were taken from a human donor in good health. Some clones in this sample may be carry-over from other donors' samples. CDR3s include the opening cysteine and the closing phenylalanine or tryptophan.

j_gene,v_gene,CDR3aa
TRBJ2-2,TRBV29-1,CSVTSGGAIGELFF
TRBJ1-2,TRBV28,CASSFVDRGGYGYTF
TRBJ2-2,TRBV15,CATKPLAGGLSTGELFF
TRBJ1-1,TRBV6-2/TRBV6-3,CASSYSRQTEAFF
TRBJ2-2,TRBV7-9,CASSHDAGELFF
TRBJ2-2,TRBV20-1,CSARLEAGELFF
TRBJ2-3,TRBV7-8,CASDPRGTSTDTQYF
TRBJ2-7,TRBV29-1,CSVFGLAGAGEQYF
TRBJ2-1,TRBV29-1,CSVEKRTSGFYNEQFF
TRBJ2-3,TRBV10-3,CAIDDRVSTDTQYF
TRBJ2-2,TRBV29-1,CSVVKGGRTNTGELFF
TRBJ2-1,TRBV24-1,CATSDKIAYNEQFF
TRBJ2-7,TRBV5-1,CASSLTISGTGVQMRSYEQYF
TRBJ2-7,TRBV29-1,CSAHLTGSYEQYF
TRBJ2-3,TRBV6-6,CASSYGSSGRTDTQYF
TRBJ2-3,TRBV4-2,CASSQDAGTGTDTQYF
TRBJ2-3,TRBV27,CASRDPPDTQYF
TRBJ2-7,TRBV29-1,CSVEVGDYEQYF
TRBJ2-1,TRBV29-1,CSVEEGSYNEQFF
TRBJ1-2,TRBV14,CASSPTAGDYGYTF
TRBJ2-1,TRBV7-8,CASSFKRGGPNEQFF
TRBJ2-1,TRBV9,CASSPTSGTGPLYNEQFF
TRBJ2-4,TRBV7-3,CASSLIGGLRGSKNIQYF
TRBJ2-4,TRBV7-9,CASSPQNHRDRRKNIQYF
TRBJ2-2,TRBV29-1,CSVRGTGSAGELFF
TRBJ2-7,TRBV29-1,CSVERRGQTNYEQYF
TRBJ2-1,TRBV29-1,CSVEGTGGYNEQFF
TRBJ2-3,TRBV9,CASSEGGTDTQYF
TRBJ2-5,TRBV12-3/TRBV12-4,CASMGGFGQETQYF
TRBJ2-1,TRBV4-3,CASSQERATSRVGEQFF
TRBJ2-7,TRBV7-9,CASSPPALVSSYEQYF
TRBJ2-1,TRBV5-1,CASSLAVNEQFF
TRBJ2-6,TRBV7-9,CASSLSVLGRSSGANVLTF
TRBJ1-1,TRBV18,CASSPYRTGGRTEAFF
TRBJ1-6,TRBV25-1,CASSESQSSYNSPLHF
TRBJ2-7,TRBV14,CASSQDFPAHWGEQYF
TRBJ2-7,TRBV14,CASSQIGGGPTYEQYF
TRBJ2-7,TRBV4-2,CASSHDRSPYEQYF
TRBJ2-1,TRBV5-1,CASSLGARSLGYNEQFF
TRBJ2-7,TRBV3-1,CASSQGWTGRSSYEQYF
TRBJ2-5,TRBV14,CASSHDLTSGGQETQYF
TRBJ2-3,TRBV4-3,CASSQGVTDTQYF
TRBJ1-2,TRBV20-1,CSARNRDYGYTF